This TCR beta chain was identified in a study of blood T cells in healthy people across ages. The second PCR ran roughly 7 to 12 cycles with a sample-barcoded 5' primer and J-beta primers. The yield of each sample was at least 2.5 million CDR3-containing paired-end reads. TCRdb ran MiXCR on the 5' RACE reads and lists one entry per CDR3 protein. The sample includes hundreds of thousands of distinct CDR3 sequences, about 51% of them seen just once. Study results and caveats: A roughly linear age-dependent decrease characterized TCR beta diversity per million T cells. Across samples, TCR beta diversity tracked strongly with naive T cell percentage.

A word on this clonotype: No antigen is known for it. A much larger clone sits a single nucleotide away, making a read error possible.

The CDR3 covers 14 residues. The V gene's germline CDR1 is SQVTM and CDR2 ANQGSEA. Trimming pared 0 bases from V and 7 bases from J, leaving 12 bases between. The sequence derives from a woman at least 80 years old in good health. Sequenced input: blood. This sequence joins TRBV29-1 and TRBJ1-4; unclear D gene. CDR3 residues: CSVEDSGNTEKLFF. The CDR3 bases are TGCAGCGTTGAAGATTCGGGGAATACTGAAAAACTGTTTTTT.